One sample yielded the 8 T cell receptor beta chains listed below, sequenced in a study of T cell repertoires in cytomegalovirus infection. Their antigens are not known. A single record per CDR3 protein comes from TCRdb applying MiXCR to the reads. The data show approximately 220,000 distinct CDR3 sequences, 35% to 40% seen once. The specimen comprised CD8+ T cells from cultured PBMCs, sampled from culture after CMV antigen stimulation. The receptors stem from a human donor in good health (CMV status not recorded). Some clones in this sample may be carry-over from other donors' samples.

V is TRBV20-1 and J is TRBJ2-3; 8 nucleotides match TRBD1. The CDR3 runs to 16 residues. Trimming took 4 bases from V and 1 from J; bases not matched to a gene: 10. Per germline, CDR1 DFQATT and CDR2 SNEGSKA (reference sequence). Written as DNA, the CDR3 is TGCAGTGCTAACCCAGGACAGGGCTTAGGCACAGATACGCAGTATTTT. This translates into CSANPGQGLGTDTQYF.

There are a few counts of this clonotype. V is TRBV11-2 and J is TRBJ2-1, with 13 nucleotides matching TRBD2. The CDR3 totals 17 residues. The trim removed 1 base at V and 7 bases at J, leaving 7 bases unmatched. Germline CDR1 reads SGHAT; CDR2 reads FQNNGV. In DNA, the CDR3 is TGTGCCAGCAGCTTAGTGGCTGCGGGACTAGCGGGAAATGAGCAGTTCTTC. Its translation is CASSLVAAGLAGNEQFF.

The gene calls are TRBV7-9 and TRBJ2-1, with 8 bases aligning to TRBD2. This CDR3 spans 12 amino acids. From germline, CDR1 is SEHNR and CDR2 FQNEAQ (reference sequence). The V and J ends lost 4 bases and 8 bases, in that order; junction bases with no gene match: 1. In DNA form, the CDR3 reads TGTGCCAGCAGCTCGGGAGGGGATGAGCAGTTCTTC. It codes for CASSSGGDEQFF.

This clonotype was recorded a few times. The chain recombines TRBV7-2 with TRBJ1-1, with D maybe TRBD1 (5 bases). CDR1 and CDR2 (germline): SGHTA, FQGNSA. The germline V and J ends were trimmed by 2 bases and 0 bases, with 16 bases remaining between them. This CDR3 has 17 amino acids. The CDR3 DNA follows: TGTGCCAGCAGCTTAATGATTCAGGGAGTGGTGAACACTGAAGCTTTCTTT. Its translation is CASSLMIQGVVNTEAFF.

J is TRBJ1-5 and V is TRBV12-3 or TRBV12-4, with a tentative D call TRBD1 (5 bases). This CDR3 region has 13 residues. V was cut by 4 bases and J by 12 bases, with 16 bases left in between. The CDR3 DNA reads as TGTGCCAGCAGTTCCCAAGACAGATCCCACCAGCATTTT. Amino acids: CASSSQDRSHQHF.

The table lists this clonotype with a few counts. The CDR3 region is CAIREDRGVYEQYF. The CDR3 DNA is TGTGCCATCAGAGAAGACAGGGGAGTCTACGAGCAGTACTTC. This chain links TRBV10-3 with TRBJ2-7; TRBD1 agrees at 8 bases. Trimming took 6 bases from V and 3 from J; bases not matched to a gene: 7. Germline V lookup: CDR1 ENHRY, CDR2 SYGVKD. The CDR3 runs 14 residues.

In this sample, this clonotype turned up a few times. The chain links TRBV7-3 to TRBJ2-1, with 8 nucleotides matching TRBD1. V was clipped by 4 bases and J by 1 base; unmatched bases: 6. CDR3 size: 16 residues. Germline CDR1 SGHTA, CDR2 FQGTGA. CDR3 region: CASSWGQERSYNEQFF. The CDR3 region has the DNA TGTGCCAGCAGCTGGGGACAGGAAAGATCCTACAATGAGCAGTTCTTC.

CDR3 residues: CASSWRESYEQYF. For the CDR3, the DNA is TGTGCCAGCAGTTGGAGGGAATCCTACGAGCAGTACTTC. The J gene is TRBJ2-7, the V gene TRBV6-5; D might be TRBD2 (6 bases). This CDR3 has 13 residues. V lost 4 bases and J lost 1, with 8 bases in between. Germline assignment: CDR1 MNHEY and CDR2 SVGAGI.